One sample yielded the 12 T cell receptor beta chains listed below, sequenced in a study of early T cells in non-severe SARS-CoV-2 infection. TCRdb redid the calling of the 5' RACE reads with MiXCR, one entry per CDR3 protein. The sample holds some 77,000 distinct CDR3 sequences, around 13% seen once. The sequencing sample was made of whole blood. All receptors come from an adult who was a healthcare worker with PCR-confirmed SARS-CoV-2 infection or an uninfected control (not recorded which).

The gene calls are TRBV4-2 and TRBJ2-3, with TRBD2 as a possible D gene (5 bases). The CDR3 runs 16 residues. V was cut by 0 bases and J by 7 bases, with 17 bases left in between. Germline loops: CDR1 LGHNA, CDR2 YNFKEQ. The chain's CDR3 is CASSQDLATILYTQYF. The CDR3 bases are TGTGCCAGCAGCCAAGATCTTGCGACTATCCTCTATACGCAGTATTTT.

The rearrangement links TRBV28 to TRBJ2-4; D gene uncertain. V gave up 6 bases and J gave up 5 bases, with 11 bases separating them. The V gene's germline CDR1 is MDHEN and CDR2 SYDVKM. The CDR3 covers 13 residues. DNA for the CDR3: TGTGCCAGCAGGCTCATACAGCAAAACATTCAGTACTTC. Translated: CASRLIQQNIQYF.

V and J are TRBV12-3 or TRBV12-4 and TRBJ2-7; D possibly uses TRBD1 or TRBD2 (5 bases each). The CDR3 consists of 12 residues. The germline V and J ends were trimmed by 6 bases and 6 bases, with 12 bases remaining between them. Here the CDR3 DNA reads TGTGCCAGCAGCCGGGACCGACTCGAGCAGTACTTC. Encoded protein: CASSRDRLEQYF.

This clonotype was detected many times. This chain uses TRBV10-2 with TRBJ1-3, with D unclear. V gave up 1 base and J gave up 2 bases, with 9 bases separating them. From germline, CDR1 is WSHSY and CDR2 SAAADI. This CDR3 spans 15 amino acids. The CDR3 DNA reads as TGCGCCAGCAGTGAGTGGGGAGGGCCTGGAAACACCATATATTTT. Translation: CASSEWGGPGNTIYF.

This CDR3 is CASSPNPDNEQFF. DNA for the CDR3: TGCGCCAGCAGCCCCAATCCGGACAATGAGCAGTTCTTC. The chain couples TRBV5-1 to TRBJ2-1; D is undetermined. V dropped 4 bases and J dropped 5 bases, with 10 bases sitting between them. Germline-derived CDR1 and CDR2 are SGHRS and YFSETQ. This CDR3 has 13 amino acids.

Many counts were recorded for this clonotype. This sequence joins TRBV11-2 and TRBJ2-5, with 7 nucleotides matching TRBD1. The CDR3 is 15 residues long. Trimming at V came to 5 bases and at J to 4 bases, leaving 10 bases not matched to a gene. CDR1 and CDR2 from the germline V gene are SGHAT and FQNNGV. CDR3 loop: CASSQTGSGGETQYF. The CDR3 DNA reads as TGTGCCAGCAGCCAGACAGGGTCCGGAGGAGAGACCCAGTACTTC.

The chain couples TRBV7-6 to TRBJ2-1; 7 bases are shared with TRBD1. The V and J ends lost 3 bases and 7 bases, in that order; junction bases with no gene match: 12. CDR1 SGHVS and CDR2 FNYEAQ come from the germline V gene. CDR3 length: 16 residues. CDR3 DNA: TGTGCCAGCAGCTTGTTCGGGACAGTTTGGGGTAATGAGCAGTTCTTC. Amino acids: CASSLFGTVWGNEQFF.

Details on this clonotype: This may come from a read error, since a much larger clone is one base off. The chain is built from TRBV9 and TRBJ2-7; 9 bases match TRBD2. CDR1 is SGDLS, CDR2 YYNGEE, per germline. There are 16 residues in the CDR3. The CDR3 DNA follows: TGTGCCAGCAGCGTAGCTGCGGGAGGGCTCTTTAACGATCAGTACTTC. The encoded protein is CASSVAAGGLFNDQYF.

This clonotype was found a few times. The chain combines TRBV7-9 with TRBJ1-1; 9 positions match TRBD1. J was trimmed by 0 bases and V by 3 bases; bases with no gene match: 8. This CDR3 comprises 17 residues. Germline V gives CDR1 SEHNR, CDR2 FQNEAQ (reference sequence). The CDR3 region has the DNA TGTGCCAGCAGCTTGTTGGGACAGGGACTAATGAACACTGAAGCTTTCTTT. It is translated as CASSLLGQGLMNTEAFF.

V gene TRBV27 combines with J gene TRBJ1-6; 10 nucleotides align to TRBD1. Trimming removed 8 bases from V and 9 bases from J; junction bases left unmatched: 4. The CDR3 has 13 residues. Germline V gene sequence: CDR1 MNHEY, CDR2 SMNVEV (reference sequence). The CDR3 sequence is CASSDRGGSPLHF. The CDR3 region has the DNA TGTGCCAGCTCGGACAGGGGGGGTTCACCCCTCCACTTT.

This clonotype was counted a few times. J is TRBJ2-1 and V is TRBV21-1; the D call of TRBD1 is as the table states it, not checked on the DNA. TRBV21-1 is shown as a pseudogene. The CDR3 extends over 17 amino acids. CDR3 sequence: CASSIKKRGPPYNEQFF. The DNA for the CDR3 is TGTGCCAGCAGCATTAAGAAGCGGGGGCCCCCTTACAATGAGCAGTTCTTC.

In this sample, this clonotype turned up many times. The rearrangement links TRBV18 to TRBJ1-5; tentative D call: TRBD1 (5 bases). CDR1 KGHSH and CDR2 LQKENI come from the germline V gene. Trimming removed 3 bases at V and 5 bases at J, with 11 bases between. This CDR3 is 14 amino acids long. The CDR3 loop reads CASSPGRLYQPQHF. CDR3 nucleotides: TGTGCCAGCTCACCGGGGCGCCTTTATCAGCCCCAGCATTTT.